The clone carrying this T cell receptor beta chain was found a few times. Its antigen is still unknown. Germline is not matched at one junction end, which may reflect a read error. For TCRbeta, the library was prepared with unique molecular identifiers. Each CDR3 protein is one row after TCRdb ran MiXCR on the PCR reads. The top ten hold approximately 5% of the sample, which has 750,000 to 950,000 distinct CDR3 sequences, roughly 15% seen once. This record comes from a study of T-cell reconstitution after alpha-beta-depleted transplantation in children. Study observations and caveats: The high TCRbeta diversity at day 60 in some patients came from surviving recipient T cells and thymic progenitors. T cells produced anew were the main source of T-cell counts and diversity one year after transplant.

Germline assignment: CDR1 ENHRY and CDR2 SYGVKD. CDR3 length: 17 amino acids. J is TRBJ2-1 and V is TRBV10-3; possible D gene TRBD2, 6 bases. Here the sequenced sample was PBMCs, mostly from graft donor cells, taken 360 days after TCRalphabeta/CD19-depleted stem cell transplant. The TCR was taken from a male patient younger than 18 who had a stem cell transplant for acute lymphoblastic leukemia, so the T cells may come from the graft donor. CDR3 region: CGIGRTGARSSYNEQFF. CDR3 coding DNA: TGCGGAATTGGACGGACGGGAGCTCGGAGCTCCTACAATGAGCAGTTCTTC.